This T cell receptor beta chain was obtained from a study of shared clonotypes between healthy human individuals. Study at large: Researchers assigned three CD4 naive, three CD4 memory, two CD8 naive and one CD8 memory plate to each donor.

Adult Caucasians living in Nashville, Tennessee made up all of the donors. The authors divided CD4+ cells into CD45RA+ naive and CD45RA-negative memory subsets. Sequencing was at deep level. Some clones are missing from TCRdb's copy, which holds only in-frame ones; the method was immunoSEQ multiplex PCR. The sample holds around 940,000 clones, over 60% seen once. Trimming removed 6 bases from V and 10 bases from J, with 16 bases in between. CDR1 and CDR2 (germline): KGHSH, LQKENI. The CDR3 has 14 residues. This receptor was taken from a young man in good health. Sequenced material: memory CD4+ T cells sorted from blood. Subset of the sample: CD45RA-negative fraction. The V gene is TRBV18, the J gene TRBJ1-6; tentative D call: TRBD1 (5 bases). The CDR3 DNA sequence: TGTGCCAGCTCCCTCGGGACGGAGGCCTCACCCCTCCACTTT. Its translation is CASSLGTEASPLHF.